Many counts were recorded for the clone carrying this T cell receptor (beta chain). These data are taken from a study of metastatic and nonmetastatic thyroid tumors. Looking at the study overall: A comparison of repertoires was made across blood and tumor or nodule tissue from malignant and benign thyroid patients.

Original data processing: It was from CDR3 differences across clinicopathological groups that a distant-metastasis classifier for papillary thyroid cancer was built. TCRdb reanalyzed the PCR reads via MiXCR. TCRdb's processing, not the authors', yielded these V and J calls. The repertoire holds under 40,000 clones, with over 15% as singletons. No treatment of any kind had been given to any patient before thyroid surgery. The CDR3 sequence is 13 residues long. Trimming removed 7 bases from V and 1 base from J, with 10 bases in between. CDR1 and CDR2 (germline): MNHNS, SASEGT. This sequence joins TRBV6-1 and TRBJ1-1; D gene unclear. Sample: blood. This sequence was found in a female donor with papillary thyroid cancer or a benign thyroid nodule (not recorded which). Some clones in this sample may be carry-over from other donors' samples. CDR3 DNA: TGTGCCAGCATCTCGACGGGGAACACTGAAGCTTTCTTT. It encodes CASISTGNTEAFF.